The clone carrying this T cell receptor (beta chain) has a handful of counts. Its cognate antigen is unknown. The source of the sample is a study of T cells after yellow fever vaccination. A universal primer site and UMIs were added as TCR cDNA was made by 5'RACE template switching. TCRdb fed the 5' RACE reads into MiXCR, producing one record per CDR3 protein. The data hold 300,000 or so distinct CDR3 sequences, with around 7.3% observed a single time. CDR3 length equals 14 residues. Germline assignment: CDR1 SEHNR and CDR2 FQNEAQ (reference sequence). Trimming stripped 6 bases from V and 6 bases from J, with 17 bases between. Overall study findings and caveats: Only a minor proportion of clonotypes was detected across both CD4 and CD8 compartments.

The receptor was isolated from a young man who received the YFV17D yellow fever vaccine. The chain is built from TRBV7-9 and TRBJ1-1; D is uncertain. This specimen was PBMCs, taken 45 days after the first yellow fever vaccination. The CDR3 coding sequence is TGTGCCAGCAGTTCGGAGCGCGGGCTACCTGAAGCTTTCTTT. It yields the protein CASSSERGLPEAFF.